The clone carrying this T cell receptor (beta chain) has just a few counts. Its antigen remains unknown. The DNA ends 3 residues before the CDR3 does, and the rest of the CDR3 is filled in from the germline J gene. The data are from a study of T cell clonality in common variable immunodeficiency. Study-level findings and limits: Fewer deletions and N-nucleotide insertions were reportedly seen in common variable immunodeficiency TCR beta sequences.

The CDR3 extends over 13 amino acids. Trimming removed 6 bases at V and 1 base at J, with 10 bases between. The germline V gene has CDR1 DFQATT and CDR2 SNEGSKA (reference sequence). Sequencing input was equivalent genomic DNA from CVID and controls. Measured with immunoSEQ multiplex PCR; TCRdb has only the in-frame clones, and not every one. This sample has around 33,000 clones, each found more than once. CVID meant reduced serum IgG, IgA and/or IgM plus specific antibody deficiency. Of CVID subjects, 15 were female and around 27 male, mean age roughly 40. The sequenced sample consisted of peripheral blood mononuclear cells. This clonotype originated in a human donor with common variable immunodeficiency. The rearrangement joins TRBV20-1 to TRBJ2-1; the D gene is possibly TRBD2 (5 bases). The part of the CDR3 DNA that was read is TGCAGTGCGGCCGGCGGGTCCTACAATGAG. Residues: CSAAGGSYNE. The CDR3 in full is CSAAGGSYNEQFF.